Listed below are T cell receptor beta chains from one sample, sequenced in a study of blood T cell repertoires in COVID-19. Only in-frame clones appear in the TCRdb table, and some are missing; sequencing was by immunoSEQ multiplex PCR. The sample has approximately 230,000 clones; approximately 80% are singletons. Sequenced input: peripheral blood. These receptors were collected from a woman in her thirties or forties with active or convalescent COVID-19. Each CDR3 is given with its conserved first and last residue.

j_call | v_call | cdr3_aa
TRBJ1-1 | TRBV3-1/TRBV3-2 | CASSHWTGGGRMNTEAFF
TRBJ1-1 | TRBV5-1 | CASTISTGQEAFF
TRBJ1-6 | TRBV30 | CAGGRSSSYNSPLHF
TRBJ2-2 | TRBV24-1 | CATSDSPGGNTGELFF
TRBJ2-3 | TRBV7-3 | CASSPPGTDTQYF
TRBJ2-2 | TRBV19 | CASSIVPAGVPNTGELFF
TRBJ1-5 | TRBV12-3/TRBV12-4 | CASNRGHQPQHF
TRBJ1-2 | TRBV5-1 | CASSLEGSQGGYTF
TRBJ1-4 | TRBV6-1 | CASSEWGPGGEKLFF
TRBJ1-2 | TRBV27 | CASSLLGGRARNYGYTF
TRBJ1-5 | TRBV6-5 | CASEPGQGHQPQHF
TRBJ1-2 | TRBV12-3/TRBV12-4 | CASSPGGLGYTF
TRBJ2-3 | TRBV11-2 | CASSPMPGQPSTDTQYF
TRBJ1-1 | TRBV19 | CASSLNRQNTEAFF
TRBJ1-2 | TRBV12-5 | CASGLVSRGRGVSGYTF
TRBJ1-1 | TRBV25-1 | CASSKTGVVTEAFF
TRBJ1-4 | TRBV29-1 | CSVAERGTYEKLFF
TRBJ2-2 | TRBV3-1/TRBV3-2 | CASSYSLAGERTGELFF
TRBJ2-1 | TRBV5-6 | CASGRGLYNEQFF
TRBJ1-1 | TRBV3-1/TRBV3-2 | CASSRVDTEAFF
TRBJ2-1 | TRBV10-3 | CAISTTSGGAAEQFF
TRBJ2-7 | TRBV30 | CAWAVSNEQYF
TRBJ2-5 | TRBV10-3 | CATSGGAETLETQYF
TRBJ2-5 | TRBV5-5 | CASSLGRGGTSGQETQYF
TRBJ1-1 | TRBV2 | CASNRVFLAEAFF
TRBJ2-3 | TRBV18 | CASSSSGVATDTQYF
TRBJ2-1 | TRBV11-3 | CASSLGDRYNEQFF
TRBJ2-1 | TRBV3-1/TRBV3-2 | CASSRKRTVSSYNEQFF
TRBJ1-6 | TRBV9 | CASSVAGVRSPLHF
TRBJ1-6 | TRBV4-2 | CASSQDQGQGLYNSPLHF
TRBJ2-1 | TRBV5-1 | CASSFARAEYNEQFF
TRBJ2-5 | TRBV7-8 | CASSLGGGAYQETQYF
TRBJ2-6 | TRBV6-5 | CASTPGTTGANVLTF
TRBJ1-1 | TRBV7-2 | CASSLGQGEAFF
TRBJ1-5 | TRBV7-5 | CVRSRLEMDRRDDSNQPQHF
TRBJ2-1 | TRBV14 | CASSQPLGGGSSYNEQFF
TRBJ1-2 | TRBV19 | CASSSPGLVYGYTF
TRBJ2-5 | TRBV28 | CASSLAGAGRRYQETQYF
TRBJ1-1 | TRBV6-2/TRBV6-3 | CASSLVRNTEAFF
TRBJ1-1 | TRBV5-1 | CASSLGRTGDTEAFF
TRBJ2-2 | TRBV28 | CASSLKRVGGELFF
TRBJ2-6 | TRBV28 | CASSFMGGGLPGANVLTF
TRBJ2-1 | TRBV5-1 | CASSLAGAGASNEQFF
TRBJ1-2 | TRBV7-9 | CASSLKSGTGYSVVYGYTF
TRBJ2-3 | TRBV28 | CASIPGLAVDTQYF
TRBJ2-6 | TRBV5-4 | CASSLGRESTNVLTF
TRBJ1-2 | TRBV6-1 | CASSEAGRGSIDGYTF
TRBJ2-2 | TRBV7-9 | CASSLNRAGTGELFF
TRBJ2-2 | TRBV5-4 | CASSRDRGYIGELFF
TRBJ2-1 | TRBV13 | CASSSGTEATMRQFF
TRBJ2-3 | TRBV7-3 | CASSLGGSDTQYF
TRBJ2-7 | TRBV18 | CASSLDRGPYEQYF
TRBJ1-1 | TRBV5-1 | CASSLEEEAFF
TRBJ2-1 | TRBV5-1 | CASSMRTSGSNEQFF
TRBJ2-2 | TRBV9 | CASTNGLFTGELFF